What follows is one T cell receptor (beta chain) and its context. Its cognate antigen is unknown. 13 Jbeta primers and 60 Vbeta primers were used for the PCR. TCRdb's table, derived via immunoSEQ multiplex PCR, lists solely in-frame clones and lacks some. This sample has 150,000 to 200,000 clones, with around four fifths found just once. The source of the sample is a study of cytomegalovirus exposure and HLA in healthy donors. Broader study findings: Later work found that TCR association rates differed between HLA loci; DRB1 had the most and HLA-C the fewest. When presence/absence was analysed, sequencing depth was taken to be roughly uniform across donors. Among TCR beta chains, those listed as cytomegalovirus-associated numbered some 170.

The length of the CDR3 is 17 residues. Trimming at V came to 2 bases and at J to 1 base, leaving 8 bases not matched to a gene. The V gene's germline CDR1 is SGHVS and CDR2 FNYEAQ. This TCR derives from a woman aged 25-40 years in good health and CMV-seronegative. The chain links TRBV7-6 to TRBJ1-1; 9 nucleotides line up with TRBD1. Sequences were obtained from PBMCs. CDR3 nucleotides: TGTGCCAGCAGCTTACTTGGTCCGGGACAGGGGAACACTGAAGCTTTCTTT. Protein: CASSLLGPGQGNTEAFF.